The 27 T cell receptor beta chains given below trace back to one sample, sequenced in a study of control samples from healthy donors and cancer patients. The protocol was immunoSEQ multiplex PCR, while the TCRdb copy is restricted to in-frame clones and leaves out a portion. Of about 130,000 clones listed, about nine tenths are singletons. The sequencing input was blood. The source is a young man in good health.

CDR3 protein: CATTVRGYNEQFF. In DNA form, the CDR3 reads TGTGCCACCACAGTTCGGGGGTACAATGAGCAGTTCTTC. The V call is TRBV24-1, the J call TRBJ2-1, with a possible D match to TRBD2 (6 bases). This CDR3 has 13 amino acids. The V end was cut by 8 bases, the J end by 4 bases, with 11 bases between. Germline V gene lookup returns CDR1 KGHDR and CDR2 SFDVKD.

The chain joins TRBV3-1 (or the pseudogene TRBV3-2) to TRBJ2-4; D possibly matches TRBD1 or TRBD2 (6 bases each). V lost 4 bases to trimming and J lost 8 bases, with 15 bases between them. This CDR3 is 14 amino acids long. Looked up from germline, CDR1 is LGHDT and CDR2 is YNNKEL (reference sequence). CDR3 coding DNA: TGTGCCAGCAGCCCCTTGACAGGCGGGGACATTCAGTACTTC. Its protein is CASSPLTGGDIQYF.

The chain uses TRBV6-4 and TRBJ1-1; tentatively, D is TRBD1 (6 bases). The CDR3 has 16 residues. Trimming removed 0 bases at V and 5 bases at J, with 16 bases between. From germline, CDR1 is MRHNA and CDR2 SNTAGT. The CDR3 DNA follows: TGTGCCAGCAGTGACTCGCGAGGGGGACGGGGGACTGAAGCTTTCTTT. This encodes CASSDSRGGRGTEAFF.

The rearrangement joins TRBV6-5 to TRBJ2-3; TRBD2 matches at 7 bases. The CDR3 spans 15 residues. V lost 7 bases, J lost 2 bases, and 9 bases stayed unmatched. Per germline, CDR1 MNHEY and CDR2 SVGAGI. The CDR3 protein is CASIYRGGFTDTQYF. CDR3 coding DNA: TGTGCCAGCATCTATCGCGGGGGTTTCACAGATACGCAGTATTTT.

The chain links TRBV5-1 to TRBJ1-5; TRBD1 matches 7 bases. This CDR3 contains 16 residues. After removal of 1 base from V and 7 bases from J, the junction contained 11 bases not matched to a gene. Germline CDR1 SGHRS, CDR2 YFSETQ. CDR3 in DNA: TGCGCCAGCAGCTTGAAATACAGGGGATTGAAGCAGCCCCAGCATTTT. Protein product: CASSLKYRGLKQPQHF.

The V gene is TRBV9, the J gene TRBJ1-6; TRBD1 matches 9 bases. The V gene's germline CDR1 is SGDLS and CDR2 YYNGEE. This CDR3 contains 18 residues. V gave up 0 bases and J gave up 10 bases; unmatched junction bases: 14. CDR3 nucleotides: TGTGCCAGCAGCGTAGACCTTCTGGGACAGGGCAGAATATCACCCCTCCACTTT. Translating gives CASSVDLLGQGRISPLHF.

On this clone itself: Distinct nucleotide sequences in the sample also encode this CDR3. The rearrangement joins TRBV18 to TRBJ1-2; D remains ambiguous. CDR3 length equals 15 residues. Germline-derived CDR1 and CDR2 are KGHSH and LQKENI. Trimming took 0 bases from V and 0 from J, leaving 8 bases between them. CDR3 amino acids: CASSPPEAANYGYTF. DNA of the CDR3: TGTGCCAGCTCACCACCGGAAGCAGCTAACTATGGCTACACCTTC.

The V and J genes are TRBV7-9 and TRBJ2-5, with TRBD1 identical over 8 bases. Germline lookup yields CDR1 SEHNR and CDR2 FQNEAQ (reference sequence). This CDR3 has 16 residues. V was pared by 4 bases and J by 4 bases, with 11 bases of the junction left unmatched. The DNA of the CDR3 is TGTGCCAGCAGCTCAAATGGACAGGGCATGGTAGAGACCCAGTACTTC. Protein: CASSSNGQGMVETQYF. The full variable domain, rest sourced from reference TRBV7-9 and TRBJ2-5, is DTGVSQNPRHKITKRGQNVTFRCDPISEHNRLYWYRQTLGQGPEFLTYFQNEAQLEKSRLLSDRFSAERPKGSFSTLEIQRTEQGDSAMYLCASSSNGQGMVETQYFGPGTRLLVL.

The chain joins TRBV15 to TRBJ1-2; D gene uncertain. V was shortened by 0 bases and J by 4 bases, with 18 bases between the two germline ends. Germline V CDR1 and CDR2: LNHNV, YYDKDF (reference sequence). The CDR3 is made up of 17 amino acids. CDR3 bases: TGTGCCACCAGCAGAGATGGTTCGGCTTTCCGGGCCTATGGCTACACCTTC. It is translated as CATSRDGSAFRAYGYTF.

The rearrangement links TRBV3-1 (or the pseudogene TRBV3-2) to TRBJ2-1; D may be TRBD1 (5 bases). CDR3 length: 14 residues. With 0 bases removed from V and 9 bases from J, the gap between germline ends came to 12 bases. CDR1 and CDR2 (germline): LGHDT, YNNKEL (reference sequence). CDR3 coding DNA: TGTGCCAGCAGCCAAGATTTAGAAAGGGGTGAGCAGTTCTTC. Translation gives CASSQDLERGEQFF.

The rearrangement joins TRBV2 to TRBJ1-2, with TRBD1 matching 7 bases. The CDR3 consists of 15 residues. Germline CDR1 reads SNHLY; CDR2 reads FYNNEI. V lost 3 bases and J lost 7; bases outside the gene matches: 11. The CDR3 region is CASSELVGGSGGYTF. The CDR3 coding sequence is TGTGCCAGCAGTGAGCTGGTAGGGGGCTCTGGTGGCTACACCTTC.

The V gene is TRBV27, the J gene TRBJ2-7; 11 bases are a match to TRBD2. With 2 bases clipped from V and 3 bases from J, the junction kept 15 bases outside the gene matches. This CDR3 spans 19 amino acids. CDR1 and CDR2 (germline): MNHEY, SMNVEV (reference sequence). CDR3 region: CASSLRQAVASGGNYEQYF. CDR3 bases: TGTGCCAGCAGTTTACGACAGGCTGTGGCTAGCGGGGGGAACTACGAGCAGTACTTC.

This chain joins TRBV4-1 and TRBJ2-2; TRBD2 matches at 8 bases. Germline assignment: CDR1 MGHRA and CDR2 YSYEKL. The CDR3 is 16 residues long. V was pared by 1 base and J by 4 bases, with 5 bases of the junction left unmatched. CDR3 region: CASSQGRGGGTGELFF. Written as DNA, the CDR3 is TGCGCCAGCAGCCAAGGACGGGGGGGCGGCACCGGGGAGCTGTTTTTT.

This chain joins TRBV3-1 (or the pseudogene TRBV3-2) and TRBJ1-4; D might be TRBD1 (6 bases). This CDR3 comprises 17 residues. V shed 3 bases and J shed 2 bases, with 16 bases lying between them. Germline CDR1 and CDR2: LGHDT and YNNKEL (reference sequence). CDR3 region: CASSQDTGFGTNEKLFF. The CDR3, as DNA: TGTGCCAGCAGCCAGGATACAGGGTTTGGGACTAATGAAAAACTGTTTTTT.

This chain uses TRBV12-5 with TRBJ1-2; D is undetermined. This CDR3 is built from 15 residues. CDR1 and CDR2 from the germline V gene are LGHNT and FRNRAP. V was cut by 2 bases and J by 4 bases, with 14 bases left in between. The CDR3 DNA sequence: TGTGCTAGTGGTTTGCTCCCAAAGGTTCGCTATGGCTACACCTTC. It encodes CASGLLPKVRYGYTF. The entire variable domain, with the rest obtained from reference TRBV12-5 and TRBJ1-2, is as follows: DARVTQTPRHKVTEMGQEVTMRCQPILGHNTVFWYRQTMMQGLELLAYFRNRAPLDDSGMPKDRFSAEMPDATLATLKIQPSEPRDSAVYFCASGLLPKVRYGYTFGSGTRLTVV.

This clone was counted a single time. The chain joins TRBV5-1 to TRBJ2-1; 7 bases are shared with TRBD2. CDR3 size: 18 residues. J was trimmed by 5 bases and V by 7 bases; bases with no gene match: 21. CDR1 SGHRS and CDR2 YFSETQ come from the germline V gene. The CDR3 nucleotides read TGCGCCAGCGACACAAGGCCCCTCGGCGGGGGAGGGAACAATGAGCAGTTCTTC. This codes for CASDTRPLGGGGNNEQFF.

Comments on this clone: At one end the junction does not follow the germline gene, possibly because of a read error. The chain is built from TRBV7-9 and TRBJ1-5; D is ambiguous. The CDR3 is 13 amino acids. Germline V gene data show CDR1 as SEHNR and CDR2 as FQNEAQ (reference sequence). The CDR3 here is CASSLMSNRPQHF. Here the CDR3 DNA reads TGTGCCAGCAGCTTAATGTCGAATCGGCCCCAGCATTTT.

This chain connects TRBV5-1 to TRBJ2-7, with a possible D match to TRBD2 (6 bases). The CDR3 consists of 15 residues. With 4 bases removed from V and 3 bases from J, the gap between germline ends came to 17 bases. CDR1 and CDR2 from the germline V gene are SGHRS and YFSETQ. The CDR3 is CASSNPRTIYYEQYF. CDR3 nucleotides: TGCGCCAGCAGCAACCCGCGGACTATCTACTACGAGCAGTACTTC.

The chain recombines TRBV23-1 with TRBJ2-4; a possible D gene is TRBD1 (5 bases). TRBV23-1 falls under the ORF class, with uncertain function. Trimming took 7 bases from V and 0 from J, leaving 13 bases between them. The CDR3 consists of 15 residues. The CDR3 DNA reads as TGCGCCAGCAAGTCTTCTAGGGGAGCCAAAAACATTCAGTACTTC. It translates to CASKSSRGAKNIQYF.

This clone was recorded once. The rearrangement joins TRBV2 to TRBJ1-1; D may be TRBD1 (6 bases). The germline V and J ends were trimmed by 1 base and 10 bases, with 10 bases remaining between them. The CDR3 has 12 residues. The germline V gene has CDR1 SNHLY and CDR2 FYNNEI. The CDR3 region has the DNA TGTGCCAGCAGTGAAGAGGGGGGGCGAGCTTTCTTT. Its protein product is CASSEEGGRAFF. Complete variable domain (other parts from reference TRBV2 and TRBJ1-1): EPEVTQTPSHQVTQMGQEVILRCVPISNHLYFYWYRQILGQKVEFLVSFYNNEISEKSEIFDDQFSVERPDGSNFTLKIRSTKLEDSAMYFCASSEEGGRAFFGQGTRLTVV.

The chain couples TRBV4-1 to TRBJ1-4; D not resolved. There are 15 residues in the CDR3. The germline gives CDR1 MGHRA, CDR2 YSYEKL. The germline V and J ends were trimmed by 6 bases and 0 bases, with 11 bases remaining between them. CDR3 sequence: CASRPTRATNEKLFF. The CDR3 DNA is TGCGCCAGCAGACCGACCCGTGCAACTAATGAAAAACTGTTTTTT.

The CDR3: CSASRPGNTYEQYF. DNA for the CDR3: TGCAGTGCTAGTCGCCCAGGGAATACCTACGAGCAGTACTTC. The chain couples TRBV20-1 to TRBJ2-7, with a possible D match to TRBD1 (5 bases). Germline loops: CDR1 DFQATT, CDR2 SNEGSKA (reference sequence). The CDR3 loop spans 14 amino acids. The ends were cut back, 3 bases at V and 2 bases at J, with 14 bases in the middle.

The CDR3 sequence is CASSLAFGQGSTNYGYTF. As DNA, the CDR3 is TGCGCCAGCAGCTTGGCCTTTGGACAGGGCTCTACGAACTATGGCTACACCTTC. The V and J genes are TRBV5-1 and TRBJ1-2; the match to TRBD1 covers 8 bases. V gave up 0 bases and J gave up 2 bases; unmatched junction bases: 12. The CDR3 sequence is 18 residues long. Germline CDR1 and CDR2: SGHRS and YFSETQ.

The chain carries TRBV27 and TRBJ2-7; 9 bases are shared with TRBD1. Per germline, CDR1 MNHEY and CDR2 SMNVEV (reference sequence). CDR3 length: 16 amino acids. Germline trimming cut 2 bases from V and 3 bases from J; bases unmatched to any gene: 8. In DNA form, the CDR3 reads TGTGCCAGCAGTTTAAGAGGGACAGGGCCTGGCTACGAGCAGTACTTC. Translated, it gives CASSLRGTGPGYEQYF.

The chain carries TRBV27 and TRBJ2-2, with a tentative D call TRBD2 (6 bases). This CDR3 is 13 amino acids long. Per germline, CDR1 MNHEY and CDR2 SMNVEV (reference sequence). Trimming took off 5 bases at V and 4 bases at J, with 8 bases between the two ends. CDR3 nucleotides: TGTGCCAGCAGTCTGCGGGGCACCGGGGAGCTGTTTTTT. This translates into CASSLRGTGELFF.

This clone showed up just once. This chain connects TRBV2 to TRBJ2-3; D call uncertain. CDR1 and CDR2 from the germline V gene are SNHLY and FYNNEI. The V end was cut by 7 bases, the J end by 3 bases, with 8 bases between. This CDR3 is built from 12 residues. CDR3 loop: CASTEITDTQYF. CDR3 DNA: TGTGCCAGCACGGAAATAACAGATACGCAGTATTTT.

This clone has only one observation. The rearrangement joins TRBV7-9 to TRBJ2-1, with TRBD2 as a possible D gene (6 bases). The CDR3 has 13 amino acids. Germline V lookup: CDR1 SEHNR, CDR2 FQNEAQ (reference sequence). Between the trimmed V and J ends, which lost 5 bases and 10 bases, there was a span of 15 bases. The CDR3 DNA reads as TGTGCCAGCAGCCGGGACTCCGGGGAGGAGCAGTTCTTC. It encodes CASSRDSGEEQFF.